Listed below are T cell receptor beta chains from one sample, sequenced in a study of blood T cell repertoires in COVID-19. Only in-frame clones appear in the TCRdb table, and some are missing; sequencing was by immunoSEQ multiplex PCR. The table includes more than 250,000 clones, 85% detected once. The sequencing sample was made of peripheral blood. These receptors were collected from a man in his fifties or sixties with active or convalescent COVID-19. Each CDR3 is given with its conserved first and last residue. A D gene is named only where the DNA matches it firmly. The size field is filled for only some rows; it gives once, few, many or a size class.

V	D	J	size	DNA	CDR3
TRBV28	NA	TRBJ2-2	NA	TGTGCCAGTACAGCAGGGACCGGGGAGCTGTTTTTT	CASTAGTGELFF
TRBV6-5	TRBD2	TRBJ2-1	NA	TGTGCCAGCGCCCCAAGCGGGAGTAACAACAATGAGCAGTTCTTC	CASAPSGSNNNEQFF
TRBV5-1	NA	TRBJ2-5	NA	TGCGCCAGCAGCTCCCAGGGACTGAACCAAGAGACCCAGTACTTC	CASSSQGLNQETQYF
TRBV3-1/TRBV3-2	NA	TRBJ1-2	NA	TGTGCCAGCAGCCAACTAGGCGGGACTGGCTACACCTTC	CASSQLGGTGYTF
TRBV10-3	NA	TRBJ1-5	NA	TGTGCCATCAGTGATTCCACAGGGAAATATAGCAATCAGCCCCAGCATTTT	CAISDSTGKYSNQPQHF
TRBV28	NA	TRBJ2-1	NA	TGTGCCAGCATCCAGAGGATCGGGATTTACAATGAGCAGTTCTTC	CASIQRIGIYNEQFF
TRBV7-8	TRBD1	TRBJ2-7	few	TGTGCCAGCAGCTTAGCGGAGCCGGGACAGGGTAGCGGGGAGCAGTACTTC	CASSLAEPGQGSGEQYF
TRBV11-1	NA	TRBJ1-6	NA	TGTGCCAGCAGCCAAGATGAGTTCTCACCCCTCCACTTT	CASSQDEFSPLHF
TRBV6-5	NA	TRBJ1-3	NA	TGTGCCAGCAGTTACTCGAGAGCCTTTTCTGGAAACACCATATATTTT	CASSYSRAFSGNTIYF
TRBV5-4	NA	TRBJ1-2	NA	TGTGCCAGCAGCTTGAAACAGCTTCGTAACTATGGCTACACCTTC	CASSLKQLRNYGYTF
TRBV28	NA	TRBJ1-5	NA	TGTGCCAGCAGTCCGCTCGCGGCAGACCATCAGCCCCAGCATTTT	CASSPLAADHQPQHF
TRBV2	NA	TRBJ2-5	NA	TGTGCCAGCATGGCCCGGGGGGAGACCCAGTACTTC	CASMARGETQYF
TRBV19	TRBD2	TRBJ2-3	once	TGTGCCAGTAGTATCCTCCTAGCGGAGCCCACAGATACGCAGTATTTT	CASSILLAEPTDTQYF
TRBV27	TRBD2	TRBJ2-1	NA	TGTGCCAGCAGTTCCCCTAGCGGGAGGGTCTACAATGAGCAGTTCTTC	CASSSPSGRVYNEQFF
TRBV6-4	TRBD2	TRBJ2-3	NA	TGTGCCAGCAGTGACCTAGCGGGAGGACAAATAGATACGCAGTATTTT	CASSDLAGGQIDTQYF
TRBV11-1	NA	TRBJ2-1	NA	TGTGCCAGCAGCTTAGCCGGGTTCGGCGGTGAGCAGTTCTTC	CASSLAGFGGEQFF
TRBV7-8	NA	TRBJ2-1	NA	TGTGCCAGCAGCTTAGCCGGAGTGTCCTACAATGAGCAGTTCTTC	CASSLAGVSYNEQFF
TRBV5-1	TRBD1	TRBJ1-2	NA	TGCGCCAGCAGCTTAGGTGACAGGGCCTACGGCTACACCTTC	CASSLGDRAYGYTF
TRBV15	NA	TRBJ2-1	NA	TGTGCCACCAGCAGGACGCTCCTTGTTAGCGCCAGCTCCTACAATGAGCAGTTCTTC	CATSRTLLVSASSYNEQFF
TRBV19	NA	TRBJ1-1	NA	TGTGCCAGTAGTCGACAGCCGAACACTGAAGCTTTCTTT	CASSRQPNTEAFF
TRBV7-2	NA	TRBJ2-2	NA	TGTGCCAGCAGCCCCCAGACAGGAACTACCGGGGAGCTGTTTTTT	CASSPQTGTTGELFF
TRBV6-6	TRBD2	TRBJ2-1	NA	TGTGCCAGCAGACTAATAGCGGGAGTGAAGAATGAGCAGTTCTTC	CASRLIAGVKNEQFF
TRBV7-9	TRBD1	TRBJ1-1	once	TGTGCCAGCAGCGAGAACTTAGGACAGGCTGTCGCCACTGAAGCTTTCTTT	CASSENLGQAVATEAFF
TRBV5-4	NA	TRBJ2-7	NA	TGTGCCAGCAGCTTGGGTGGTATTTTAGCGGACGTCTCCTACGAGCAGTACTTC	CASSLGGILADVSYEQYF
TRBV5-5	TRBD1	TRBJ1-1	NA	TGTGCCAGCAGCCCGACTAACAGGGGGCGCAATGAAGCTTTCTTT	CASSPTNRGRNEAFF
TRBV15	TRBD2	TRBJ2-7	NA	TGTGCCACCAGCAGCGGGACTAGCGGTATCTACGAGCAGTACTTC	CATSSGTSGIYEQYF
TRBV29-1	TRBD1	TRBJ2-7	NA	TGCAGCGCTCAGGGGGCGCGAGACGAGCAGTACTTC	CSAQGARDEQYF
TRBV5-8	TRBD1	TRBJ2-1	NA	TGTGCCAGCAGCCCGGCTCGGGACAGTTATTACAATGAGCAGTTCTTC	CASSPARDSYYNEQFF
TRBV28	NA	TRBJ2-7	once	TGTGCCAGCAGTTCACTAGCACCGGCCTACGAGCAGTACTTC	CASSSLAPAYEQYF
TRBV11-1	NA	TRBJ2-5	NA	TGTGCCAGCAGCTTAGTGCAGGAGACCCAGTACTTC	CASSLVQETQYF
TRBV11-3	NA	TRBJ2-2	NA	TGTGCCAGCAGCTTAGATGGCGGGTCGAACACCGGGGAGCTGTTTTTT	CASSLDGGSNTGELFF
TRBV10-3	NA	TRBJ1-2	NA	TGTGCCACCCGGGAGGGCACCTATGGCTACACCTTC	CATREGTYGYTF
TRBV4-1	TRBD2	TRBJ2-2	NA	TGCGCCAGCTCCTCAGCGGGGACCACGAACACCGGGGAGCTGTTTTTT	CASSSAGTTNTGELFF
TRBV5-3	NA	TRBJ1-5	NA	TGTGCCAGAAGCCGGACAGATTATCGCCATCAGCCCCAGCATTTT	CARSRTDYRHQPQHF
TRBV19	TRBD1	TRBJ1-4	NA	TGTGCCAGTAGACGACAGGGGGCGGGAGAAAAACTGTTTTTT	CASRRQGAGEKLFF
TRBV6-4	TRBD2	TRBJ2-3	NA	TGTGCCAGCAGTTTAGCGGGTGGCACAGATACGCAGTATTTT	CASSLAGGTDTQYF
TRBV7-8	TRBD2	TRBJ2-7	NA	TGTGCCAGCAGCCGACTAGCGGGAGCCTACGAGCAGTACTTC	CASSRLAGAYEQYF
TRBV3-1/TRBV3-2	NA	TRBJ1-4	NA	TGTGCCAGCAGCCAACGAGCCCCAACTAATGAAAAACTGTTTTTT	CASSQRAPTNEKLFF
TRBV2	TRBD1	TRBJ2-5	NA	TGTGCCAGCAGTGGTGACAGGGCGAAGACCCAGTACTTC	CASSGDRAKTQYF
TRBV13	TRBD2	TRBJ2-1	NA	TGTGCCAGCAGCTCGGAGACTAGCGGGAGGGCCGCCCAGGGAAAGTTCTTC	CASSSETSGRAAQGKFF
TRBV4-1	NA	TRBJ2-7	few	TGCGCCAGCAGCCAGGACAGACCCTACGAGCAGTACTTC	CASSQDRPYEQYF
TRBV29-1	TRBD1	TRBJ1-2	NA	TGCAGCGTGCCGGGACAGGGTGTCTATGGCTACACCTTC	CSVPGQGVYGYTF
TRBV12-3/TRBV12-4	NA	TRBJ2-1	NA	TGTGCCAGCACCCAGGGATCCTACAATGAGCAGTTCTTC	CASTQGSYNEQFF
TRBV27	NA	TRBJ2-7	once	TGTGCCAGCAGAATAACTGTTTCCTCCTACGAGCAGTACTTC	CASRITVSSYEQYF
TRBV30	NA	TRBJ1-4	NA	TGTGCCTGGAGTAAGGGGAAGTCTTCTAATGAAAAACTGTTTTTT	CAWSKGKSSNEKLFF
TRBV3-1/TRBV3-2	NA	TRBJ2-7	NA	TGTGCCAGCAGCCAAGGCTGGCAGGGCGCCTACGAGCAGTACTTC	CASSQGWQGAYEQYF
TRBV18	NA	TRBJ1-1	NA	TGTGCCAGCTCACCGGGGCTAGTACAGGCGAACACTGAAGCTTTCTTT	CASSPGLVQANTEAFF
TRBV24-1	TRBD2	TRBJ2-1	NA	TGTGCCACCAGTGATTATCGAGCGGGAGGTGAGCAGTTCTTC	CATSDYRAGGEQFF
TRBV15	TRBD1	TRBJ1-5	few	TGTGCCACCAGCAGGAGCATTGTAGGCAGGGGGAATCAGCCCCAGCATTTT	CATSRSIVGRGNQPQHF
TRBV30	TRBD2	TRBJ2-5	NA	TGTGCCTGGTCCTTGGGGGGGAACCAAGAGACCCAGTACTTC	CAWSLGGNQETQYF
TRBV2	TRBD1	TRBJ2-1	NA	TGTGCCAGCAGTGTGACAGGGGGCGCGTCCGAGCAGTTCTTC	CASSVTGGASEQFF
TRBV30	NA	TRBJ2-3	few	TGTGCCTGGAGTTTCGGGACACCTCGCACAGATACGCAGTATTTT	CAWSFGTPRTDTQYF